The present T cell receptor beta chain was sequenced within a study of cytomegalovirus exposure and HLA in healthy donors. Study context: Previous work identified 90 million to 130 million unique TCR beta sequences from about 179 million T cells.

The CDR3 is 13 amino acids. Per the germline V gene, CDR1 is MNHNS and CDR2 is SASEGT. V was clipped by 6 bases and J by 0 bases, with 9 bases between them. A multiplex PCR was run with 60 Vbeta primers and 13 Jbeta primers. Produced via immunoSEQ multiplex PCR; TCRdb's table is partial and in-frame only. The sample holds 100,000 to 150,000 clones, 74% seen once. Source material: PBMCs. The V gene is TRBV6-1, the J gene TRBJ2-7; maybe TRBD1 (5 bases). The receptor was derived from a woman in her forties or fifties in good health and CMV-seropositive. DNA of the CDR3: TGTGCCAGCAGACAGGATCTCTCCTACGAGCAGTACTTC. It translates to CASRQDLSYEQYF.